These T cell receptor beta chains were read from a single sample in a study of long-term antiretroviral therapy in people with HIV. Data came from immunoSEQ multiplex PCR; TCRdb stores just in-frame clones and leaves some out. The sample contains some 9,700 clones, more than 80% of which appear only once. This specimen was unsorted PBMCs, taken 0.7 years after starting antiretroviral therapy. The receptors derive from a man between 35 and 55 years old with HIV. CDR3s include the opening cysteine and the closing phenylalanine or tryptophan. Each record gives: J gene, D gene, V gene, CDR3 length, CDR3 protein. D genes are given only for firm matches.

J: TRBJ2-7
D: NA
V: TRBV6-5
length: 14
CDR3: CASSYSRVAHEQYF

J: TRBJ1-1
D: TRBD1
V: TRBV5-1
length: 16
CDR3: CASSIGTGGLDTEAFF

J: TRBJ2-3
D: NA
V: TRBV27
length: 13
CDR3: CASSSYNTDTQYF

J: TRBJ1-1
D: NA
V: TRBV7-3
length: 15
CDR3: CASSRSGGMNTEAFF

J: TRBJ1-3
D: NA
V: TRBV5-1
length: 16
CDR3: CASSLDSSDSGNTIYF

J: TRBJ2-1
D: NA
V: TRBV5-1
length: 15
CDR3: CASSPPGSSYNEQFF

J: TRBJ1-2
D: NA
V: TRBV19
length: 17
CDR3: CASSIDRTTANNYGYTF

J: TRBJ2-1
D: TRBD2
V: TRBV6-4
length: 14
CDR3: CASSGTSGSNEQFF

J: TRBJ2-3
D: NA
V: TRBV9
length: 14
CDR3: CASSSFRTADTQYF

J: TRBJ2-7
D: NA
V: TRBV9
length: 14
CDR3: CASSPVVGGYEQYF